The 32 T cell receptor beta chains in this list originate from one sample, sequenced in a study of blood T cell repertoires in COVID-19. TCRdb's table, derived via immunoSEQ multiplex PCR, lists solely in-frame clones and lacks some. The sample lists 100,000 to 150,000 clones, about 88% seen once, with more than 0.9% in the top ten. The specimen sequenced was peripheral blood. These receptors were obtained from a woman aged 80 or older with acute or convalescent COVID-19.

The chain joins TRBV5-6 to TRBJ1-3; D might be TRBD1 (5 bases). The germline V and J ends were trimmed by 3 bases and 0 bases, with 7 bases remaining between them. CDR3 length equals 14 residues. CDR1 and CDR2 (germline): SGHDT, YYEEEE. The CDR3 nucleotides read TGTGCCAGCAGCTGGACACTCTCTGGAAACACCATATATTTT. Translating it yields CASSWTLSGNTIYF.

The chain uses TRBV6-1 and TRBJ2-1; 10 bases are shared with TRBD2. Germline V gene data show CDR1 as MNHNS and CDR2 as SASEGT. This CDR3 region has 14 residues. Trimming removed 10 bases from V and 5 bases from J; junction bases left unmatched: 8. CDR3 sequence (DNA): TGTGCCACCAAGGGACTAGCGAACCACAATGAGCAGTTCTTC. Translation gives CATKGLANHNEQFF.

This chain connects TRBV18 to TRBJ2-1; TRBD2 aligns across 12 bases. Germline trimming cut 1 base from V and 4 bases from J; bases unmatched to any gene: 2. CDR1 KGHSH and CDR2 LQKENI come from the germline V gene. The CDR3 spans 16 residues. The CDR3 here is CASSPQLAGGYNEQFF. The DNA for the CDR3 is TGTGCCAGCTCACCACAACTAGCGGGAGGTTACAATGAGCAGTTCTTC.

The chain carries TRBV9 and TRBJ2-7, with a tentative D call TRBD1 (6 bases). Trimming took off 0 bases at V and 5 bases at J, with 12 bases between the two ends. The CDR3 length is 14 residues. Per germline, CDR1 SGDLS and CDR2 YYNGEE. CDR3 sequence: CASSVGRTVHEQYF. The CDR3 coding sequence is TGTGCCAGCAGCGTAGGCAGGACAGTCCACGAGCAGTACTTC.

The V and J genes are TRBV6-5 and TRBJ1-1; D gene uncertain. The CDR3 is 14 amino acids. Germline V CDR1 and CDR2: MNHEY, SVGAGI. Trimming took off 6 bases at V and 10 bases at J, with 21 bases between the two ends. CDR3 residues: CASSLDNFLGGAFF. Written as DNA, the CDR3 is TGTGCCAGCAGCCTCGACAACTTCCTCGGTGGAGCTTTCTTT.

This clone is a singleton in its sample. This chain uses TRBV18 with TRBJ2-5, with D possibly matching TRBD1 (5 bases). CDR1 and CDR2 from the germline V gene are KGHSH and LQKENI. The length of the CDR3 is 14 residues. Trimming took off 2 bases at V and 7 bases at J, with 14 bases between the two ends. The CDR3 DNA is TGTGCCAGCTCACCATTATCAGGGCCCGGGACCCAGTACTTC. This sequence encodes CASSPLSGPGTQYF. Drawing the rest from reference TRBV18 and TRBJ2-5, the complete variable domain is NAGVMQNPRHLVRRRGQEARLRCSPMKGHSHVYWYRQLPEEGLKFMVYLQKENIIDESGMPKERFSAEFPKEGPSILRIQQVVRGDSAAYFCASSPLSGPGTQYFGPGTRLLVL.

The J gene is TRBJ2-5, the V gene TRBV19, with 8 positions matching TRBD1. This CDR3 region has 14 residues. With V trimmed by 5 bases and J by 7 bases, 9 bases remained unmatched. Looked up from germline, CDR1 is LNHDA and CDR2 is SQIVND (reference sequence). The CDR3 DNA sequence: TGTGCCAGTAGTGCCCCCGGGACAGGAGGGACCCAGTACTTC. This codes for CASSAPGTGGTQYF.

The CDR3 region has the DNA TGTGCCAGCAGCGAACAGGGGGCGGAGGGCTACACCTTC. This gives the protein CASSEQGAEGYTF. The chain has TRBV9 and TRBJ1-2; TRBD1 matches at 9 bases. V was pared by 3 bases and J by 8 bases, with 5 bases of the junction left unmatched. The CDR3 spans 13 residues. Germline CDR1 is SGDLS and CDR2 is YYNGEE.

This chain joins TRBV4-2 and TRBJ2-5, with a weak D call TRBD1 (5 bases). Germline CDR1 reads LGHNA; CDR2 reads YNFKEQ. This CDR3 comprises 16 residues. V was cut by 3 bases and J by 5 bases, with 19 bases left in between. CDR3 sequence reads: CASSQNIRTGAETQYF. The CDR3 DNA reads as TGTGCCAGCAGCCAGAATATAAGAACAGGAGCGGAGACCCAGTACTTC.

The genes are TRBV18 and TRBJ2-3; possible D gene TRBD1, 6 bases. V shed 3 bases and J shed 3 bases, with 16 bases lying between them. The CDR3 extends over 16 amino acids. CDR1 and CDR2 (germline): KGHSH, LQKENI. The CDR3 DNA reads as TGTGCCAGCTCACCTCGAAGGCAGGGGTTAACAGATACGCAGTATTTT. It yields the protein CASSPRRQGLTDTQYF.

This chain joins TRBV3-1 (or the pseudogene TRBV3-2) and TRBJ1-6; perhaps TRBD1 as D (6 bases). The germline V gene has CDR1 LGHDT and CDR2 YNNKEL (reference sequence). Trimming cost V 0 bases and J 7 bases, with 10 bases left between them. CDR3 length equals 15 residues. As DNA, the CDR3 is TGTGCCAGCAGCCAAGAAGGGGGGGAAAATTCACCCCTCCACTTT. Translated, it gives CASSQEGGENSPLHF.

The table lists this clone with a few counts. The V gene is TRBV7-6, the J gene TRBJ1-1; a weak D match, TRBD1 (5 bases). V was trimmed by 1 base and J by 5 bases, leaving 17 bases between them. The CDR3 totals 16 residues. Germline-derived CDR1 and CDR2 are SGHVS and FNYEAQ. CDR3 amino acids: CASSLEGAGLATEAFF. The CDR3 nucleotides are TGTGCCAGCAGCTTAGAGGGTGCAGGGCTGGCGACTGAAGCTTTCTTT.

As concerns this clone: Other DNA sequences in this sample translate to the same CDR3. The chain links TRBV6-6 to TRBJ2-3; perhaps TRBD2 as D (5 bases). The V and J ends lost 7 bases and 2 bases respectively, with 10 bases between them. The length of the CDR3 is 13 residues. CDR1 is MNHNY, CDR2 SVGAGI, per germline (reference sequence). The CDR3 DNA reads TGTGCCAGCACCCTAGCCTCCACAGATACGCAGTATTTT. It is translated as CASTLASTDTQYF.

The chain carries TRBV5-1 and TRBJ2-1; possibly TRBD1 for D (6 bases). CDR1 and CDR2 (germline): SGHRS, YFSETQ. The CDR3 loop spans 15 amino acids. The V and J ends lost 1 base and 10 bases respectively, with 18 bases between them. The CDR3 region has the DNA TGCGCCAGCAGCTTGAATTATCCCGCAGGGGAGGAGCAGTTCTTC. It is translated as CASSLNYPAGEEQFF.

The chain recombines TRBV6-5 with TRBJ1-2, with a tentative D call TRBD1 (6 bases). Trimming removed 5 bases at V and 3 bases at J, with 10 bases between. The germline gives CDR1 MNHEY, CDR2 SVGAGI. The CDR3 covers 13 residues. CDR3 DNA: TGTGCCAGCAGTCCCGGACAGCACTATGGCTACACCTTC. It specifies CASSPGQHYGYTF.

The J gene is TRBJ1-2, the V gene TRBV11-2; 8 bases align to TRBD1. Germline CDR1 reads SGHAT; CDR2 reads FQNNGV. There are 15 residues in the CDR3. J lost 9 bases, V lost 2 bases, and 11 bases had no gene match. CDR3 amino acids: CASSLLLGQGGSYTF. The DNA of the CDR3 is TGTGCCAGCAGCTTACTTCTCGGACAGGGAGGTAGCTACACCTTC.

The chain couples TRBV19 to TRBJ1-4, with D perhaps TRBD1 (5 bases). Looked up from germline, CDR1 is LNHDA and CDR2 is SQIVND (reference sequence). The CDR3 has 15 amino acids. V shed 2 bases and J shed 11 bases, with 18 bases lying between them. CDR3 sequence: CASSILRDRREKLFF. The CDR3 nucleotides read TGTGCCAGTAGTATACTCCGGGACCGCCGGGAGAAACTGTTTTTT.

V usage is TRBV7-2 and J usage is TRBJ1-4; D is possibly TRBD1 (5 bases). CDR1 is SGHTA, CDR2 FQGNSA, per germline. CDR3 length: 13 residues. V lost 5 bases and J lost 8, with 12 bases in between. As DNA, the CDR3 is TGTGCCAGCAGCCCGTGGGGGGGAGAAAAACTGTTTTTT. The encoded protein is CASSPWGGEKLFF.

The chain carries TRBV19 and TRBJ1-6, with 7 bases matching TRBD1. Losses at the gene ends were 6 bases for V and 6 bases for J; bases not matched to a gene: 11. Germline CDR1 LNHDA, CDR2 SQIVND (reference sequence). The CDR3 has 16 amino acids. The CDR3 DNA sequence: TGTGCCAGTAGAATCCAGGGAGACAGGGCTAATTCACCCCTCCACTTT. Its protein product is CASRIQGDRANSPLHF. Full variable domain (outside the CDR3, taken from reference TRBV19 and TRBJ1-6): DGGITQSPKYLFRKEGQNVTLSCEQNLNHDAMYWYRQDPGQGLRLIYYSQIVNDFQKGDIAEGYSVSREKKESFPLTVTSAQKNPTAFYLCASRIQGDRANSPLHFGNGTRLTVT.

This chain joins TRBV2 and TRBJ1-4; tentative D call: TRBD1 (5 bases). Germline CDR1 reads SNHLY; CDR2 reads FYNNEI. The CDR3 loop spans 15 amino acids. The V end was cut by 4 bases, the J end by 2 bases, with 11 bases between. CDR3 sequence: CASSVQAGTNEKLFF. The CDR3, as DNA: TGTGCCAGCAGTGTACAGGCGGGGACTAATGAAAAACTGTTTTTT. The variable domain in full, completed from reference TRBV2 and TRBJ1-4, reads EPEVTQTPSHQVTQMGQEVILRCVPISNHLYFYWYRQILGQKVEFLVSFYNNEISEKSEIFDDQFSVERPDGSNFTLKIRSTKLEDSAMYFCASSVQAGTNEKLFFGSGTQLSVL.

This clone was counted a single time. The rearrangement joins TRBV9 to TRBJ1-2; no clear D gene. Trimming took off 0 bases at V and 2 bases at J, with 17 bases between the two ends. CDR3 length: 17 residues. Germline V gene data show CDR1 as SGDLS and CDR2 as YYNGEE. CDR3 sequence: CASSVDSGWPANYGYTF. As DNA, the CDR3 is TGTGCCAGCAGCGTAGATTCGGGTTGGCCTGCAAACTATGGCTACACCTTC.

The chain joins TRBV5-6 to TRBJ2-3; TRBD1 matches at 7 bases. The CDR3 is made up of 14 amino acids. J was trimmed by 4 bases and V by 1 base; bases with no gene match: 3. Germline V lookup: CDR1 SGHDT, CDR2 YYEEEE. The CDR3 DNA follows: TGTGCCAGCAGCTTGACAGGGGTGGCAGATACGCAGTATTTT. As protein: CASSLTGVADTQYF.

As concerns this clone: Compared with germline, one end of the junction differs, possibly owing to a read error. V usage is TRBV15 and J usage is TRBJ2-2, with 8 bases fitting TRBD1. Germline values: CDR1 LNHNV, CDR2 YYDKDF (reference sequence). The CDR3 extends over 16 amino acids. The CDR3 sequence is CATSGDRGSGTGELFF. The DNA for the CDR3 is TGTGCCACCAGCGGAGACAGGGGATCGGGCACCGGGGAGCTGTTTTTT.

The genes are TRBV3-1 (or the pseudogene TRBV3-2) and TRBJ1-2, with D possibly being TRBD1 (5 bases). Trimming removed 1 base at V and 6 bases at J, with 12 bases between. Looked up from germline, CDR1 is LGHDT and CDR2 is YNNKEL (reference sequence). This CDR3 has 14 residues. The CDR3 loop reads CASSQVRGRDGYTF. In DNA, the CDR3 is TGTGCCAGCAGCCAAGTTCGGGGGAGGGATGGCTACACCTTC.

CDR3: CASEIMRHQTEAFF. Written as DNA, the CDR3 is TGTGCCAGCGAAATCATGAGGCACCAAACTGAAGCTTTCTTT. The chain has TRBV28 and TRBJ1-1; no firm D call. CDR1 is MDHEN and CDR2 is SYDVKM in the germline V gene. The V and J ends lost 8 bases and 5 bases respectively, with 18 bases between them. This CDR3 has 14 amino acids.

The rearrangement uses TRBV4-3 and TRBJ2-7; 14 bases agree with TRBD2. The CDR3 loop spans 16 amino acids. The J segment lost 2 bases and the V segment lost 3 bases, leaving 3 bases of the junction unmatched. Germline V gene data show CDR1 as LGHNA and CDR2 as YSLEER. CDR3 in amino acids: CASSQGTSGGTYEQYF. The CDR3 nucleotides read TGCGCCAGCAGCCAGGGGACTAGCGGGGGTACCTACGAGCAGTACTTC.

V gene TRBV5-4 combines with J gene TRBJ1-2, with D hard to call. Looked up from germline, CDR1 is SGHNT and CDR2 is YYREEE (reference sequence). V was trimmed by 0 bases and J by 0 bases, leaving 9 bases between them. This CDR3 region has 15 residues. The CDR3 loop reads CASSLVASANYGYTF. The CDR3 nucleotides read TGTGCCAGCAGCTTGGTGGCATCAGCTAACTATGGCTACACCTTC.

The J gene is TRBJ1-2, the V gene TRBV5-1; 10 bases agree with TRBD1. The CDR3 contains 16 residues. Germline V gives CDR1 SGHRS, CDR2 YFSETQ. Trimming removed 4 bases from V and 0 bases from J; junction bases left unmatched: 6. The CDR3 loop reads CASSLTGGLANYGYTF. DNA of the CDR3: TGCGCCAGCAGCCTGACAGGGGGCCTTGCTAACTATGGCTACACCTTC. The full variable domain, with the rest looked up from reference TRBV5-1 and TRBJ1-2, is KAGVTQTPRYLIKTRGQQVTLSCSPISGHRSVSWYQQTPGQGLQFLFEYFSETQRNKGNFPGRFSGRQFSNSRSEMNVSTLELGDSALYLCASSLTGGLANYGYTFGSGTRLTVV.

CDR3 DNA: TGCGCCAGCAAGCCAGGGGTTGGGGGTTCACCCCTCCACTTT. Translating it yields CASKPGVGGSPLHF. The chain has TRBV5-1 and TRBJ1-6; TRBD1 is a possible D gene (6 bases). Trimming shortened V by 6 bases and J by 9 bases, and 16 bases separated the two germline ends. This CDR3 region has 14 residues. CDR1 is SGHRS and CDR2 is YFSETQ in the germline V gene.

The chain has TRBV7-2 and TRBJ2-2; tentatively, D is TRBD1 (5 bases). The CDR3 is made up of 14 amino acids. The ends were cut back, 2 bases at V and 7 bases at J, with 11 bases in the middle. In germline, CDR1 is SGHTA, CDR2 FQGNSA. This CDR3 reads CASSLMSRGGELFF. DNA for the CDR3: TGTGCCAGCAGCTTAATGAGTAGGGGCGGGGAGCTGTTTTTT.

On this clone itself: The same CDR3 arises from other DNA sequences in this sample as well. V gene TRBV12-3 or TRBV12-4 combines with J gene TRBJ1-5; D may be TRBD1 (5 bases). V was shortened by 5 bases and J by 2 bases, with 7 bases between the two germline ends. The CDR3 loop spans 13 amino acids. CDR3 DNA: TGTGCCAGCAGTCCGGGGGGCAATCAGCCCCAGCATTTT. This gives the protein CASSPGGNQPQHF.

Here the CDR3 reads CASSPQTVSSGNTIYF. CDR3 nucleotides: TGTGCCAGCAGCCCACAGACAGTGAGCTCTGGAAACACCATATATTTT. V gene TRBV9 combines with J gene TRBJ1-3; D possibly corresponds to TRBD1 (5 bases). The V end was cut by 4 bases, the J end by 0 bases, with 14 bases between. Germline V CDR1 and CDR2: SGDLS, YYNGEE. There are 16 residues in the CDR3.